Listed here is a single TCR beta chain. This sample was included in a study of cytotoxic CD8 clonotypes in ibrutinib-treated CLL. Profiling relied on immunoSEQ multiplex PCR, and the TCRdb table lists in-frame clones only, not all of them. The table has some 58,000 clones, roughly 70% seen once; the top ten hold about 39%. The V and J ends lost 3 bases and 1 base, in that order; junction bases with no gene match: 2. This CDR3 contains 15 residues. Germline V gene data show CDR1 as LNHDA and CDR2 as SQIVND (reference sequence). The chain combines TRBV19 with TRBJ2-3; 9 bases are shared with TRBD2. The receptor was isolated from a human donor with chronic lymphocytic leukemia. Specimen: PBMCs, collected after 12 months of ibrutinib treatment. The CDR3 bases are TGTGCCAGTAGTATGGGACTAGCTGGCACAGATACGCAGTATTTT. It is translated as CASSMGLAGTDTQYF.